The 17 T cell receptor beta chains listed next were all sequenced from one sample in a study of T cell clonality in common variable immunodeficiency. General study findings and limits: In common variable immunodeficiency, TCR beta chains reportedly carried fewer deletions and N-nucleotide insertions.

The assay was immunoSEQ multiplex PCR, and TCRdb's table has in-frame clones only and misses some. Singletons are absent from the sample, which has roughly 2,500 clones. The antigens of these receptors remain unknown. Source material: peripheral blood mononuclear cells. Every receptor here comes from a human donor with common variable immunodeficiency.

This clone was counted only a few times. From the germline J gene comes the end of the CDR3, since the read stops 3 residues before it. The chain combines TRBV7-9 with TRBJ2-2; 7 bases agree with TRBD2. The germline V gene encodes CDR1 SEHNR and CDR2 FQNEAQ (reference sequence). V dropped 0 bases and J dropped 6; count of bases not matched to a gene: 4. The CDR3 spans 15 residues. This CDR3 is CASSLATSSAGELFF. The DNA read from the CDR3 is TGTGCCAGCAGCTTAGCGACTAGCTCGGCCGGGGAG. Full variable domain (remainder filled in from reference TRBV7-9 and TRBJ2-2): DTGVSQNPRHKITKRGQNVTFRCDPISEHNRLYWYRQTLGQGPEFLTYFQNEAQLEKSRLLSDRFSAERPKGSFSTLEIQRTEQGDSAMYLCASSLATSSAGELFFGEGSRLTVL.

This clone was counted ten times or more. The CDR3 extends 3 residues past the end of the read, so its final part is completed from the germline J gene. The chain couples TRBV5-4 to TRBJ2-7; tentative D call: TRBD1 (5 bases). Germline V gene lookup returns CDR1 SGHNT and CDR2 YYREEE (reference sequence). CDR3 length: 16 amino acids. V lost 2 bases, J lost 2 bases, and 17 bases lay in between. The CDR3 sequence is CASSFSGPIATYEQYF. The covered CDR3 bases are TGTGCCAGCAGCTTTTCAGGGCCAATCGCTACCTACGAG.

The table lists this clone with many counts. Read coverage stops 3 residues before the CDR3 terminus; the germline J gene supplies the remainder. The rearrangement joins TRBV20-1 to TRBJ1-5; maybe TRBD1 (6 bases). V gave up 6 bases and J gave up 2 bases, with 17 bases separating them. The length of the CDR3 is 15 residues. The germline CDR1 and CDR2 sequences are DFQATT and SNEGSKA (reference sequence). CDR3 in amino acids: CSASRGGAGNQPQHF. Incomplete CDR3 DNA: TGCAGTGCCTCGAGGGGGGGGGCTGGCAATCAGCCC.

This clone is labeled as medium-sized. The CDR3 reads CASSRSYRDRASWETQYF. The part of the CDR3 DNA that was read is TGTGCCAGCAGCAGATCCTACCGGGACAGGGCCTCGTGGGAGACC. The chain recombines TRBV13 with TRBJ2-5, with 9 bases fitting TRBD1. The missing CDR3 end, 3 residues past where the read stops, is filled in from the germline J gene. The CDR3 length is 18 residues. CDR1 and CDR2 from the germline V gene are PRHDT and FYEKMQ (reference sequence). V lost 5 bases, J lost 5 bases, and 18 bases stayed unmatched.

This clone is categorized as medium-sized. The CDR3 end falls 3 residues outside the read, so it is completed with the germline J gene. The rearrangement joins TRBV20-1 to TRBJ2-5; the D gene is possibly TRBD1 (6 bases). This CDR3 is built from 13 residues. The ends were cut back, 0 bases at V and 5 bases at J, with 10 bases in the middle. Germline CDR1 and CDR2: DFQATT and SNEGSKA (reference sequence). The CDR3 DNA, read in part, is TGCAGTGCTAGAGAACAGGGACGTGAGACC. It specifies CSAREQGRET. In full, the CDR3 reads CSAREQGRETQYF.

This clone is judged medium-sized. The read is 3 residues too short to cover the CDR3 end, so that end is filled in from the germline J gene. The J gene is TRBJ2-1, the V gene TRBV5-1; TRBD1 matches at 9 bases. The CDR3 sequence is 15 residues long. CDR1 and CDR2 (germline): SGHRS, YFSETQ. Trimming took 4 bases from V and 4 from J; bases not matched to a gene: 6. The sequenced part of the CDR3 DNA is TGCGCCAGCAGCCTCGGGACAGGGCAATACAATGAG. Its translation is CASSLGTGQYNE. In full, the CDR3 is CASSLGTGQYNEQFF.

This clone was recorded at least ten times. The read halts 3 residues ahead of the CDR3 end, with the missing end drawn from the germline J gene. V usage is TRBV12-5 and J usage is TRBJ1-5; D might be TRBD1 (5 bases). The V gene lost 6 bases and the J gene lost 2 bases, with 17 bases spanning the gap. This CDR3 is built from 16 residues. Germline assignment: CDR1 LGHNT and CDR2 FRNRAP. The CDR3 sequence is CASGRGGDWGNQPQHF. The DNA read from the CDR3 is TGTGCTAGTGGCCGGGGAGGGGACTGGGGCAATCAGCCC.

This clone qualifies as medium-sized. The CDR3 extends 3 residues past the end of the read, so its final part is completed from the germline J gene. V is TRBV19 and J is TRBJ1-3; D might be TRBD1 (5 bases). This CDR3 comprises 14 residues. Per the germline V gene, CDR1 is LNHDA and CDR2 is SQIVND (reference sequence). V was pared by 4 bases and J by 3 bases, with 10 bases between. The CDR3 DNA, read in part, is TGTGCCAGTAGTAGCTGGGGCGTTGGAAACACC. It translates to CASSSWGVGNT. In full, the CDR3 reads CASSSWGVGNTIYF.

This clone showed up just a few times. The CDR3 end falls 3 residues outside the read, so it is completed with the germline J gene. V is TRBV19 and J is TRBJ2-5; tentatively, D is TRBD1 (5 bases). The CDR3 is 12 amino acids. Germline loops: CDR1 LNHDA, CDR2 SQIVND (reference sequence). The ends were cut back, 2 bases at V and 7 bases at J, with 8 bases in the middle. The CDR3 spells CASSITGGTQYF. The part of the CDR3 DNA that was read is TGTGCCAGTAGTATAACAGGCGGGACC.

This clone was seen many times. The observed sequence ends 3 residues before the CDR3 terminus, with the missing tail filled in from the germline J gene. The chain joins TRBV28 to TRBJ1-2; 7 bases are a match to TRBD1. Germline V gene lookup returns CDR1 MDHEN and CDR2 SYDVKM. Unmatched junction bases numbered 8, after V lost 6 bases and J lost 1 base. The CDR3 is 15 residues long. Partial CDR3 DNA: TGTGCCAGCAGCCGCCTGGGACAGATTAACTATGGC. Its protein product is CASSRLGQINYG. The whole CDR3 protein is CASSRLGQINYGYTF.

This clone is medium-sized by share. The read gets to within 3 residues of the CDR3 end, and the germline J gene fills in the rest. This chain links TRBV4-1 with TRBJ1-2; TRBD1 matches at 10 bases. The CDR3 runs 15 residues. The trim removed 4 bases at V and 5 bases at J, leaving 7 bases unmatched. Germline lookup yields CDR1 MGHRA and CDR2 YSYEKL. CDR3 DNA (partial): TGCGCCAGCAGCCCCCAAGGGGACAGGGGATATGGC. As protein: CASSPQGDRGYG. The full CDR3 is CASSPQGDRGYGYTF.

This clone counts as medium-sized. Read coverage stops 3 residues before the CDR3 terminus; the germline J gene supplies the remainder. This chain links TRBV5-5 with TRBJ1-2, with 10 bases matching TRBD1. The V gene's germline CDR1 is SGHKS and CDR2 YYEKEE (reference sequence). Trimming cost V 4 bases and J 6 bases; bases outside gene matches: 6. The CDR3 consists of 14 residues. CDR3 in amino acids: CASSADRGRDGYTF. CDR3 DNA (partial): TGTGCCAGCAGCGCGGACAGGGGGAGGGATGGC. The whole variable domain, remainder taken from reference TRBV5-5 and TRBJ1-2, is DAGVTQSPTHLIKTRGQQVTLRCSPISGHKSVSWYQQVLGQGPQFIFQYYEKEERGRGNFPDRFSARQFPNYSSELNVNALLLGDSALYLCASSADRGRDGYTFGSGTRLTVV.

This clone is categorized as medium-sized. The CDR3 end is not reached by the read, which stops 3 residues before it; the germline J gene fills it in. The chain is built from TRBV2 and TRBJ1-1, with 10 bases identical to TRBD1. CDR3 length: 12 residues. The germline V gene has CDR1 SNHLY and CDR2 FYNNEI. Here the CDR3 reads CASSLRQGAAFF. The sequenced part of the CDR3 DNA is TGTGCCAGCAGTCTAAGACAGGGGGCG.

Judged by abundance, this clone is medium-sized. With the read ending 3 residues before the CDR3 end, the germline J gene is used to fill in that end. The rearrangement uses TRBV20-1 and TRBJ1-4, with 7 bases lining up with TRBD1. The germline gives CDR1 DFQATT, CDR2 SNEGSKA (reference sequence). The CDR3 sequence is 15 residues long. V shed 3 bases, J shed 3 bases, and the junction held 7 bases outside the gene matches. Incomplete CDR3 DNA: TGCAGTGCTAGGCCCACAGGGGCGGCTAATGAAAAA. Translation gives CSARPTGAANEK. In full, the CDR3 is CSARPTGAANEKLFF.

This clone is labeled as medium-sized. The CDR3 DNA, read in part, is TGTGCCAGCAGTCTTGGGACAGGGATTTCACCC. Residues: CASSLGTGISP. The full CDR3 protein reads CASSLGTGISPLHF. The chain joins TRBV2 to TRBJ1-6; 9 nucleotides match TRBD1. Read data end 3 residues before the CDR3 end; the end is taken from the germline J gene. Germline V lookup: CDR1 SNHLY, CDR2 FYNNEI. The CDR3 contains 14 residues. Unmatched junction bases numbered 5, after V lost 5 bases and J lost 9 bases.

By share, this clone counts as medium-sized (0.01 to 0.1%). The read terminates 3 residues before the CDR3 end, so the remaining end is supplied by the germline J gene. The rearrangement links TRBV2 to TRBJ2-3; a weak D match, TRBD1 (6 bases). The germline gives CDR1 SNHLY, CDR2 FYNNEI. The V end was cut by 11 bases, the J end by 5 bases, with 20 bases between. The CDR3 runs 14 residues. CDR3 DNA (partial): TGTGCCGTTAGTGGGGGCCCCGTCAGAGATACG. This codes for CAVSGGPVRDT. From start to end, the CDR3 is CAVSGGPVRDTQYF.

As to this clone: The read terminates 3 residues ahead of where the CDR3 ends, so the germline J gene completes it. This chain links TRBV19 with TRBJ2-3; TRBD2 is a possible D gene (7 bases). Trimming pared 2 bases from V and 5 bases from J, leaving 14 bases between. The CDR3 consists of 15 residues. Germline CDR1 is LNHDA and CDR2 is SQIVND (reference sequence). Partial CDR3 DNA: TGTGCCAGTAGTATAAGGGGGGGTCGCGGAGATACG. Protein: CASSIRGGRGDT. The complete CDR3 sequence is CASSIRGGRGDTQYF.